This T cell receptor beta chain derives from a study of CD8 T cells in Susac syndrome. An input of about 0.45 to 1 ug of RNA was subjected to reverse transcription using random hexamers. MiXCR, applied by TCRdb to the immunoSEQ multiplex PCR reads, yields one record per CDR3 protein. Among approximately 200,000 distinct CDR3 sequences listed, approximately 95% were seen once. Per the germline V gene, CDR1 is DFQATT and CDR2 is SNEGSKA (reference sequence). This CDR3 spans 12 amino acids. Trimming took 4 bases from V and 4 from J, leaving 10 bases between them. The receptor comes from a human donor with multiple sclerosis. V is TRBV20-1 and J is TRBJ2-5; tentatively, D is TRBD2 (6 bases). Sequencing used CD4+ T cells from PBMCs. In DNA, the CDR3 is TGCAGTGCTACCGGGACTTCAGAGACCCAGTACTTC. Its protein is CSATGTSETQYF.